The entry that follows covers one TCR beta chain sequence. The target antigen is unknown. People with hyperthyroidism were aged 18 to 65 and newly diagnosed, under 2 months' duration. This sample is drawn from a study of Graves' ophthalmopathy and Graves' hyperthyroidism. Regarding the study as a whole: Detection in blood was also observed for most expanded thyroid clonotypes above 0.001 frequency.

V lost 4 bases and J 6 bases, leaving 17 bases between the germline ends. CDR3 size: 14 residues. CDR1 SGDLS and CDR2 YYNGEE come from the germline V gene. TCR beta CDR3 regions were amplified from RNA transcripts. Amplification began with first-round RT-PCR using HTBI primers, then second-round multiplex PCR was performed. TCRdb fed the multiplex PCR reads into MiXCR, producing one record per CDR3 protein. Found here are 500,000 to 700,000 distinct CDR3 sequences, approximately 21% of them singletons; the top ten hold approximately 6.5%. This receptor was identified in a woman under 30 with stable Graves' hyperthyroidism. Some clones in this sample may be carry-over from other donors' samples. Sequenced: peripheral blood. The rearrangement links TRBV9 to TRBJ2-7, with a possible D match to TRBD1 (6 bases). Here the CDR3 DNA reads TGTGCCAGCAGCCCGCATCGGACAGACTGCGAGCAGTACTTC. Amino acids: CASSPHRTDCEQYF.